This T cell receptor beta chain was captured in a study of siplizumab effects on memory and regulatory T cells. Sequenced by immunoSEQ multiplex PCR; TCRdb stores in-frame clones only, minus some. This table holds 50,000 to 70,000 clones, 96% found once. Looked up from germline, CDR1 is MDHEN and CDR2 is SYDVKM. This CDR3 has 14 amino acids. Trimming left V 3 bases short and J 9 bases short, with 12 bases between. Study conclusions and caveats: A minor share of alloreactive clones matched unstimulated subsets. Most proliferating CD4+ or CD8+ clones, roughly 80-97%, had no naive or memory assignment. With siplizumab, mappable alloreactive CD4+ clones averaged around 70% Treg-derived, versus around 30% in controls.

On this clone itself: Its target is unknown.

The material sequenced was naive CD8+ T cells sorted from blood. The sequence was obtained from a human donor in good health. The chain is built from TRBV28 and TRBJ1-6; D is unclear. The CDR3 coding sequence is TGTGCCAGCAGTTTGGAGGGATGGGGTTCACCCCTCCACTTT. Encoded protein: CASSLEGWGSPLHF.